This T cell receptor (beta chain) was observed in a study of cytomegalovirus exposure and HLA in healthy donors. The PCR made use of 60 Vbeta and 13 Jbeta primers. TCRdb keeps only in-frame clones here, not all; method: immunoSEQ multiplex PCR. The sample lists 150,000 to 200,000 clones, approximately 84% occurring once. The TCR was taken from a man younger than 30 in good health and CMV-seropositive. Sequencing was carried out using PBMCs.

CDR3 amino acids: CASRLSGGQYNEQFF. The CDR3 DNA reads as TGTGCCAGCAGACTTAGCGGGGGCCAATACAATGAGCAGTTCTTC. This sequence joins TRBV27 and TRBJ2-1; 9 positions agree with TRBD2. Germline V gives CDR1 MNHEY, CDR2 SMNVEV (reference sequence). The CDR3 covers 15 residues. Unmatched junction bases numbered 7, after V lost 6 bases and J lost 4 bases.